The sequence of this T cell receptor (beta chain) was determined in a study of beta chain features in type 1 diabetes. The whole isolated RNA underwent reverse transcription, so sequencing captured expressed TCRB transcripts. TCRdb's table, derived via immunoSEQ multiplex PCR, lists solely in-frame clones and lacks some. The sample shows about 150,000 clones, about 8.7% of them seen only once. Trimming removed 1 base from V and 0 bases from J, with 10 bases in between. The CDR3 consists of 16 residues. Germline loops: CDR1 LGHNA, CDR2 YNFKEQ. This TCR was recovered from a man aged 18 to 35 in good health. This chain links TRBV4-2 with TRBJ2-1; D is unclear. The sequencing sample was made of central memory CD4+ T cells from blood. The CDR3 coding sequence is TGTGCCAGCAGCCAAGTAAAAGGAGTCTCCTACAATGAGCAGTTCTTC. Protein: CASSQVKGVSYNEQFF.